Shown below are 8 T cell receptor beta chains from a single sample sequenced in a study of T cell responses to AZD1222 COVID-19 vaccine. TCRdb keeps only in-frame clones here, not all; method: immunoSEQ multiplex PCR. Here the sample spans approximately 67,000 clones, 80% to 85% being singletons. Material: peripheral blood, obtained on day 0 of AZD1222 vaccination. The receptors were gathered from an adult in good health.

This rearrangement joins TRBV19 to TRBJ2-2, with D tentatively TRBD2 (6 bases). Germline CDR1 and CDR2: LNHDA and SQIVND (reference sequence). V lost 8 bases and J lost 1, with 11 bases in between. The CDR3 loop spans 14 amino acids. The CDR3 sequence: CASLSAGNTGELFF. CDR3 nucleotides: TGTGCCAGTCTTTCAGCGGGGAACACCGGGGAGCTGTTTTTT.

CDR3 coding DNA: TGTGCCAGCAGAGCGGGAGCCCTCCTCTCCTACGAGCAGTACTTC. Protein product: CASRAGALLSYEQYF. The chain couples TRBV7-9 to TRBJ2-7, with TRBD2 matching 8 bases. The CDR3 is 15 amino acids. Germline loops: CDR1 SEHNR, CDR2 FQNEAQ (reference sequence). Trimming cost V 6 bases and J 0 bases; bases outside gene matches: 7.

This CDR3 is CASSLVGSEGASQPQHF. The CDR3, as DNA: TGTGCCAGCAGCTTAGTCGGCTCGGAGGGGGCGAGTCAGCCCCAGCATTTT. V is TRBV7-2 and J is TRBJ1-5; 7 nucleotides line up with TRBD1. The V gene's germline CDR1 is SGHTA and CDR2 FQGNSA. The CDR3 covers 17 residues. Losses at the gene ends were 1 base for V and 6 bases for J; bases not matched to a gene: 12.

This clone was recorded only once. The gene calls are TRBV18 and TRBJ1-1, with TRBD1 as a possible D gene (6 bases). The CDR3 sequence is 13 residues long. Germline CDR1 and CDR2: KGHSH and LQKENI. Trimming took off 5 bases at V and 1 base at J, with 8 bases between the two ends. The CDR3 protein is CASSTTGNTEAFF. CDR3 sequence (DNA): TGTGCCAGCTCAACGACAGGGAACACTGAAGCTTTCTTT.

The genes are TRBV6-2 or TRBV6-3 and TRBJ1-1, with a possible D match to TRBD1 (5 bases). The germline V gene encodes CDR1 MNHEY and CDR2 SVGEGT. The CDR3 runs 13 residues. Deletions cut 4 bases from V and 8 bases from J, with 14 bases between. The CDR3 DNA reads as TGTGCCAGCAGTTTCCAACAAGGGGCAGAAGCTTTCTTT. Translated, it gives CASSFQQGAEAFF.

This sequence joins TRBV5-1 and TRBJ2-5; tentative D call: TRBD2 (5 bases). V was pared by 4 bases and J by 2 bases, with 9 bases between. Germline lookup yields CDR1 SGHRS and CDR2 YFSETQ. CDR3 length: 13 residues. The CDR3 is CASSPRGQETQYF. The CDR3 region has the DNA TGCGCCAGCAGCCCCCGAGGGCAAGAGACCCAGTACTTC. Complete variable domain (other parts from reference TRBV5-1 and TRBJ2-5): KAGVTQTPRYLIKTRGQQVTLSCSPISGHRSVSWYQQTPGQGLQFLFEYFSETQRNKGNFPGRFSGRQFSNSRSEMNVSTLELGDSALYLCASSPRGQETQYFGPGTRLLVL.

V is TRBV7-2 and J is TRBJ1-5; D is uncertain. CDR1 and CDR2 from the germline V gene are SGHTA and FQGNSA. Trimming pared 1 base from V and 9 bases from J, leaving 13 bases between. This CDR3 is built from 14 residues. CDR3 residues: CASSLEPGMLPQHF. CDR3 nucleotides: TGTGCCAGCAGCTTAGAGCCGGGAATGCTGCCCCAGCATTTT.

The chain recombines TRBV12-3 or TRBV12-4 with TRBJ1-1; TRBD1 might be the D (6 bases). The V and J ends lost 8 bases and 3 bases respectively, with 13 bases between them. This CDR3 is 13 amino acids long. The CDR3 coding sequence is TGTGCCAGCCAGGGGAATTTCTACACTGAAGCTTTCTTT. Amino acids: CASQGNFYTEAFF.